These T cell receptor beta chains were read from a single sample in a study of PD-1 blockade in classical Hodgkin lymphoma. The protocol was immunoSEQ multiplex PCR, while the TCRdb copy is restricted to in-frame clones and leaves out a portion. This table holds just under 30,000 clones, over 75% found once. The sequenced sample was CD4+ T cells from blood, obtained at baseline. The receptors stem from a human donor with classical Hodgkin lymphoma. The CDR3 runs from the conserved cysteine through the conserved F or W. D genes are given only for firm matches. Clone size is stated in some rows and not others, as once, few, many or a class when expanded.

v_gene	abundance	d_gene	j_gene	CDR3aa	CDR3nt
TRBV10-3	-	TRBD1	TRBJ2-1	CAISSGTGDSYNEQFF	TGTGCCATCAGTTCCGGGACAGGGGACTCCTACAATGAGCAGTTCTTC
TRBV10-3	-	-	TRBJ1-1	CAISSIAEPTMNTEAFF	TGTGCCATCAGCTCGATTGCAGAGCCGACGATGAACACTGAAGCTTTCTTT
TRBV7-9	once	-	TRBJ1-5	CASSSNGAGQPQHF	TGTGCCAGCAGCTCGAACGGGGCGGGTCAGCCCCAGCATTTT
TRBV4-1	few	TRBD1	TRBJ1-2	CASSPGTVSYYGYTF	TGCGCCAGCAGCCCAGGGACAGTCAGCTACTATGGCTACACCTTC
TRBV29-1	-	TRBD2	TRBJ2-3	CSGTGTSVDTQYF	TGCAGCGGGACCGGGACTAGCGTGGATACGCAGTATTTT
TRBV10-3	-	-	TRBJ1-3	CAISDSKASGNTIYF	TGTGCCATCAGTGACTCAAAGGCTTCTGGAAACACCATATATTTT
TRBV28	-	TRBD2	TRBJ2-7	CASSLTSGRAYEQYF	TGTGCCAGCAGCCTGACTAGCGGAAGAGCCTACGAGCAGTACTTC
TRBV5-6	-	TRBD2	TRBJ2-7	CASSLVAGGLSSYEQYF	TGTGCCAGCAGCTTGGTTGCGGGAGGCTTGAGCTCCTACGAGCAGTACTTC
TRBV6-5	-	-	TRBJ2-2	CASSLSANTGELFF	TGTGCCAGCAGTCTTAGCGCGAACACCGGGGAGCTGTTTTTT
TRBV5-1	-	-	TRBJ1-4	CASSLEGMANEKLFF	TGCGCCAGCAGCTTGGAAGGGATGGCTAATGAAAAACTGTTTTTT
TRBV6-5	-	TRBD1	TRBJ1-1	CASSTGQGGTEAFF	TGTGCCAGCAGTACAGGACAGGGGGGCACTGAAGCTTTCTTT
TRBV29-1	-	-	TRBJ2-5	CSVVQNRPRRQETQYF	TGCAGCGTTGTCCAAAACCGGCCTAGAAGACAAGAGACCCAGTACTTC
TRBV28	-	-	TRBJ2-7	CASSGVRRTYEQYF	TGTGCCAGCAGCGGGGTACGAAGGACCTACGAGCAGTACTTC
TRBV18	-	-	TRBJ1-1	CASSPLAGVGMNTEAFF	TGTGCCAGCTCACCCCTCGCTGGGGTCGGGATGAACACTGAAGCTTTCTTT
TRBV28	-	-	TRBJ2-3	CASSARQGLTSTDTQYF	TGTGCCAGCAGTGCCCGACAGGGACTTACTAGCACAGATACGCAGTATTTT
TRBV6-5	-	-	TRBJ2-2	CASSYEGVLAGELFF	TGTGCCAGCAGTTACGAAGGGGTCTTGGCCGGGGAGCTGTTTTTT
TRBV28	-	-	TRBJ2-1	CASSLIRNEQFF	TGTGCCAGCAGTTTGATCAGAAATGAGCAGTTCTTC
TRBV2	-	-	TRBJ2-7	CASSPTDYEQYF	TGTGCCAGCAGTCCCACAGACTACGAGCAGTACTTC
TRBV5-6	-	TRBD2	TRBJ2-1	CASSLAQLAGYNEQFF	TGTGCCAGCAGCTTGGCCCAACTAGCGGGATACAATGAGCAGTTCTTC
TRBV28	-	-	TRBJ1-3	CASLRRTSGFSGNTIYF	TGTGCCAGTTTAAGGAGGACATCAGGTTTCTCTGGAAACACCATATATTTT
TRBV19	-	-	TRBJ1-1	CASSIGTSVATEAFF	TGTGCCAGTAGTATTGGAACCTCGGTGGCCACTGAAGCTTTCTTT
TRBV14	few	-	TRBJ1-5	CASSQEDGKNNQPQHF	TGTGCCAGCAGCCAAGAGGACGGAAAAAATAATCAGCCCCAGCATTTT
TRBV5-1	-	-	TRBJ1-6	CASSLVPGYNSPLHF	TGCGCCAGCAGCTTGGTCCCCGGCTATAATTCACCCCTCCACTTT
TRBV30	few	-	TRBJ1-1	CAWADRLVMNTEAFF	TGTGCCTGGGCGGACAGACTTGTCATGAACACTGAAGCTTTCTTT
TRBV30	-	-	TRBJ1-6	CAWREEGGSPLHF	TGTGCCTGGAGGGAAGAGGGTGGTTCACCCCTCCACTTT
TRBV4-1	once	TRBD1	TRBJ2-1	CASSQDQGVIYNEQFF	TGCGCCAGCAGCCAAGATCAGGGGGTTATCTACAATGAGCAGTTCTTC
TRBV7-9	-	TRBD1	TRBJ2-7	CASSRDSWTGEQYF	TGTGCCAGCAGCCGGGACAGTTGGACGGGCGAGCAGTACTTC
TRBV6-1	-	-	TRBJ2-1	CASSTSGYNEQFF	TGTGCCAGCAGTACAAGCGGTTACAATGAGCAGTTCTTC
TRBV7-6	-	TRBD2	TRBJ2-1	CASSPKSGLAGGPGNEQFF	TGTGCCAGCAGCCCGAAATCGGGACTAGCGGGAGGGCCTGGGAATGAGCAGTTCTTC
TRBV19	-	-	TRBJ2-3	CASSIGGTDTQYF	TGTGCCAGTAGTATAGGCGGCACAGATACGCAGTATTTT
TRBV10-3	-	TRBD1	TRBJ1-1	CAIRQGWDTEAFF	TGTGCCATCCGACAGGGATGGGACACTGAAGCTTTCTTT
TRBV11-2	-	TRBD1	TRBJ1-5	CASSLGAGGRGNQPQHF	TGTGCCAGCAGCTTAGGAGCAGGGGGCCGAGGCAATCAGCCCCAGCATTTT
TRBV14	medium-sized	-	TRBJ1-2	CASSPLSDNYGYTF	TGTGCCAGCAGCCCCCTATCGGACAACTATGGCTACACCTTC
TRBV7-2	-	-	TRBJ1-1	CASSSRSRGSRSEAFF	TGTGCCAGCAGCTCCCGGTCAAGGGGGTCGAGGTCTGAAGCTTTCTTT
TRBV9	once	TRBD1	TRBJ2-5	CASSVSSGTGLTGETQYF	TGTGCCAGCAGCGTTTCGTCCGGGACAGGGTTAACGGGAGAGACCCAGTACTTC
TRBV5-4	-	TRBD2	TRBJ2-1	CASSSAGLVREQFF	TGTGCCAGCAGCTCGGCGGGACTAGTTCGTGAGCAGTTCTTC
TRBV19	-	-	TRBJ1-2	CASSIKINYGYTF	TGTGCCAGTAGTATTAAGATTAACTATGGCTACACCTTC
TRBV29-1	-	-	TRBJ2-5	CSVGRALETQYF	TGCAGCGTTGGTCGGGCCTTGGAGACCCAGTACTTC
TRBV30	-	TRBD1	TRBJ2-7	CAWSEGTVSYEQYF	TGTGCCTGGAGCGAAGGGACAGTATCCTACGAGCAGTACTTC
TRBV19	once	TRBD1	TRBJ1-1	CASSIGTGTLNTEAFF	TGTGCCAGTAGTATAGGGACAGGTACCTTGAACACTGAAGCTTTCTTT
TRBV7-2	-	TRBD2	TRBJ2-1	CASSLSALAGRVNEQFF	TGTGCCAGCAGCTTATCAGCCTTAGCGGGAAGGGTCAATGAGCAGTTCTTC
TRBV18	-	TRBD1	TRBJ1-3	CASSPPTGTAGNTIYF	TGTGCCAGCTCACCCCCGACAGGGACGGCTGGAAACACCATATATTTT
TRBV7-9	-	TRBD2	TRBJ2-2	CASSNALREGPGGELFF	TGTGCCAGCAGCAACGCACTCCGGGAGGGGCCGGGCGGGGAGCTGTTTTTT